The clone carrying this T cell receptor beta chain was observed at least ten times. Its antigen remains unknown. Bulk TCR library preparation followed previously described methods with listed TCR primers. Via MiXCR, TCRdb re-called the PCR reads, giving one row per CDR3 protein. The repertoire holds some 66,000 distinct CDR3 sequences, with about a fifth as singletons. This entry belongs to a study of molecular identifiers for immune sequencing clone quantification. Overall study findings and caveats: Under 1% of molecules in naive cells, but over 97% of effector molecules, belonged to clones above 20 RNA copies. The sizes of highly expanded clones could be underestimated when identical TCR molecules share a barcode.

Sorting defined naive CD8 T cells as CD8+CD4-CCR7+CD45RA+. CDR3 length: 17 residues. V was cut by 0 bases and J by 2 bases, with 15 bases left in between. Germline assignment: CDR1 MNHEY and CDR2 SVGAGI. The sequence derives from a human donor in good health. Some libraries in this study had Jurkat cell RNA spiked in. The chain recombines TRBV6-5 with TRBJ2-3; possibly TRBD2 for D (6 bases). The source material was naive CD8+ T cells from blood, with Jurkat cell RNA spiked in. The subset denotes: FACS-sorted CD8+CD4-CCR7+CD45RA+ naive T cells. CDR3 sequence (DNA): TGTGCCAGCAGTTACTCTCAGGCTAGCGATTACACAGATACGCAGTATTTT. Protein product: CASSYSQASDYTDTQYF.